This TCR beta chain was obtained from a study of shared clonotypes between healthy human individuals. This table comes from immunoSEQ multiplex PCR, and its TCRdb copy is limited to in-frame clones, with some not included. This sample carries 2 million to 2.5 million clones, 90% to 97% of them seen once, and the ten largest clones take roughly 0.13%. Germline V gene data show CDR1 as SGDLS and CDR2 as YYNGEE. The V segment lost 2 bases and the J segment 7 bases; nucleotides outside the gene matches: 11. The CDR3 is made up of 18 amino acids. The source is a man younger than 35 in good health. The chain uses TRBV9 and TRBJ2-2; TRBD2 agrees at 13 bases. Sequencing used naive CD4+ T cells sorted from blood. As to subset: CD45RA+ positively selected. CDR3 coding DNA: TGTGCCAGCAGCGTTGGACTAGCGGGGGCCTCTGTGAGCGGGGAGCTGTTTTTT. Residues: CASSVGLAGASVSGELFF.